These T cell receptor beta chains were read from a single sample in a study of PD-L1 blockade in urothelial cancer. The assay was immunoSEQ multiplex PCR, and TCRdb's table has in-frame clones only and misses some. The sample yields around 100,000 clones, under 95% seen once. The specimen was PBMCs, collected around atezolizumab (anti-PD-L1) treatment. The origin of the receptors is a man in his sixties with urothelial cancer. CDR3s include the opening cysteine and the closing phenylalanine or tryptophan. Fields, in order: D gene, V gene, J gene, clone size, CDR3 length, CDR3 protein, CDR3 DNA. D genes are given only for firm matches. Rows may omit the clone size; those that give it use once, few, many or a size class.

d_gene: .
v_gene: TRBV4-3
j_gene: TRBJ1-2
abundance: .
len: 15
CDR3aa: CASSQDTVLNYGYTF
CDR3nt: TGCGCCAGCAGCCAAGATACGGTCCTTAACTATGGCTACACCTTC

d_gene: .
v_gene: TRBV7-3
j_gene: TRBJ2-5
abundance: .
len: 17
CDR3aa: CASSLTGMVLVGETQYF
CDR3nt: TGTGCCAGCAGCTTAACCGGGATGGTTCTCGTTGGAGAGACCCAGTACTTC

d_gene: .
v_gene: TRBV4-1
j_gene: TRBJ1-2
abundance: .
len: 15
CDR3aa: CASSQEEGRIYGYTF
CDR3nt: TGCGCCAGCAGCCAAGAGGAGGGACGGATCTATGGCTACACCTTC

d_gene: TRBD1
v_gene: TRBV5-5
j_gene: TRBJ2-3
abundance: .
len: 15
CDR3aa: CASSTGTGPTDTQYF
CDR3nt: TGTGCCAGCAGCACCGGGACAGGGCCGACAGATACGCAGTATTTT

d_gene: .
v_gene: TRBV28
j_gene: TRBJ1-1
abundance: .
len: 14
CDR3aa: CASSSGQINTEAFF
CDR3nt: TGTGCCAGCAGTTCCGGACAGATTAACACTGAAGCTTTCTTT

d_gene: .
v_gene: TRBV25-1
j_gene: TRBJ2-1
abundance: .
len: 14
CDR3aa: CASSDTRDRQEQFF
CDR3nt: TGTGCCAGCAGTGACACCCGGGATCGGCAGGAGCAGTTCTTC

d_gene: .
v_gene: TRBV5-8
j_gene: TRBJ1-5
abundance: .
len: 14
CDR3aa: CASSPVLGDQPQHF
CDR3nt: TGTGCCAGCAGCCCTGTTCTCGGGGATCAGCCCCAGCATTTT

d_gene: .
v_gene: TRBV15
j_gene: TRBJ1-4
abundance: .
len: 12
CDR3aa: CATSKRQEKLFF
CDR3nt: TGTGCCACCAGCAAGAGGCAGGAAAAACTGTTTTTT

d_gene: TRBD1
v_gene: TRBV4-1
j_gene: TRBJ2-3
abundance: .
len: 16
CDR3aa: CASSQEGRGLADTQYF
CDR3nt: TGCGCCAGCAGCCAAGAAGGCAGGGGGTTGGCAGATACGCAGTATTTT

d_gene: .
v_gene: TRBV27
j_gene: TRBJ2-2
abundance: .
len: 14
CDR3aa: CASSLRGNTGELFF
CDR3nt: TGTGCCAGCAGCCTCAGAGGGAACACCGGGGAGCTGTTTTTT

d_gene: .
v_gene: TRBV7-3
j_gene: TRBJ2-3
abundance: .
len: 14
CDR3aa: CASSPLERADTQYF
CDR3nt: TGTGCCAGCAGCCCATTAGAACGCGCAGATACGCAGTATTTT

d_gene: .
v_gene: TRBV6-5
j_gene: TRBJ1-1
abundance: .
len: 14
CDR3aa: CASSLTETNTEAFF
CDR3nt: TGTGCCAGCAGTCTCACAGAAACGAACACTGAAGCTTTCTTT

d_gene: .
v_gene: TRBV30
j_gene: TRBJ1-1
abundance: .
len: 11
CDR3aa: CAWQEGTEAFF
CDR3nt: TGTGCCTGGCAGGAGGGTACTGAAGCTTTCTTT

d_gene: TRBD1
v_gene: TRBV19
j_gene: TRBJ2-5
abundance: once
len: 16
CDR3aa: CASSIRDRGFQETQYF
CDR3nt: TGTGCCAGTAGTATCAGAGACAGGGGCTTCCAAGAGACCCAGTACTTC

d_gene: .
v_gene: TRBV6-1
j_gene: TRBJ1-2
abundance: .
len: 15
CDR3aa: CASSPEWGGIYGYTF
CDR3nt: TGTGCCAGCAGTCCCGAATGGGGGGGGATCTATGGCTACACCTTC

d_gene: .
v_gene: TRBV28
j_gene: TRBJ1-2
abundance: .
len: 12
CDR3aa: CASSRDSYGYTF
CDR3nt: TGTGCCAGCAGCCGAGACAGCTATGGCTACACCTTC

d_gene: .
v_gene: TRBV18
j_gene: TRBJ2-7
abundance: .
len: 12
CDR3aa: CASSNGGGEQYF
CDR3nt: TGTGCCAGCTCCAACGGAGGTGGCGAGCAGTACTTC

d_gene: TRBD2
v_gene: TRBV7-2
j_gene: TRBJ2-3
abundance: .
len: 18
CDR3aa: CASSLAARLAGEADTQYF
CDR3nt: TGTGCCAGCAGCTTAGCCGCCAGACTAGCGGGAGAGGCAGATACGCAGTATTTT

d_gene: TRBD1
v_gene: TRBV5-1
j_gene: TRBJ1-1
abundance: .
len: 14
CDR3aa: CASSGRQGDTEAFF
CDR3nt: TGCGCCAGCAGCGGGCGACAGGGTGACACTGAAGCTTTCTTT

d_gene: TRBD1
v_gene: TRBV29-1
j_gene: TRBJ1-2
abundance: .
len: 11
CDR3aa: CSHSGTDGYTF
CDR3nt: TGCAGCCATTCCGGGACAGATGGCTACACCTTC

d_gene: .
v_gene: TRBV5-1
j_gene: TRBJ2-5
abundance: .
len: 14
CDR3aa: CASSLEGSGGTQYF
CDR3nt: TGCGCCAGCAGCTTGGAAGGTAGCGGTGGAACCCAGTACTTC

d_gene: .
v_gene: TRBV4-2
j_gene: TRBJ1-5
abundance: .
len: 16
CDR3aa: CASSQGSRAVNQPQHF
CDR3nt: TGTGCCAGCAGCCAAGGGTCGAGGGCAGTCAATCAGCCCCAGCATTTT

d_gene: .
v_gene: TRBV5-1
j_gene: TRBJ2-7
abundance: .
len: 14
CDR3aa: CASSPGERTYEQYF
CDR3nt: TGCGCCAGCAGCCCAGGGGAGAGGACCTACGAGCAGTACTTC

d_gene: .
v_gene: TRBV9
j_gene: TRBJ2-3
abundance: once
len: 14
CDR3aa: CASSVDWGPDTQYF
CDR3nt: TGTGCCAGCAGCGTAGACTGGGGGCCAGATACGCAGTATTTT

d_gene: TRBD1
v_gene: TRBV18
j_gene: TRBJ1-1
abundance: .
len: 14
CDR3aa: CASSPGQVGTEAFF
CDR3nt: TGTGCCAGCTCACCAGGACAGGTGGGGACTGAAGCTTTCTTT

d_gene: .
v_gene: TRBV7-2
j_gene: TRBJ2-1
abundance: .
len: 12
CDR3aa: CASSLVEDEQFF
CDR3nt: TGTGCCAGCAGCTTAGTGGAGGATGAGCAGTTCTTC

d_gene: .
v_gene: TRBV7-9
j_gene: TRBJ2-7
abundance: .
len: 14
CDR3aa: CASSWAGGDYEQYF
CDR3nt: TGTGCCAGCAGCTGGGCCGGGGGAGATTACGAGCAGTACTTC

d_gene: .
v_gene: TRBV5-5
j_gene: TRBJ2-5
abundance: .
len: 13
CDR3aa: CASSWGGEETQYF
CDR3nt: TGTGCCAGCAGCTGGGGTGGGGAGGAGACCCAGTACTTC

d_gene: TRBD2
v_gene: TRBV6-5
j_gene: TRBJ2-2
abundance: once
len: 16
CDR3aa: CASSYSASGLTGELFF
CDR3nt: TGTGCCAGCAGTTACTCGGCTAGCGGTTTAACCGGGGAGCTGTTTTTT

d_gene: .
v_gene: TRBV4-3
j_gene: TRBJ2-3
abundance: .
len: 16
CDR3aa: CASSQDSGGVRDTQYF
CDR3nt: TGCGCCAGCAGCCAAGATTCAGGCGGGGTCCGGGATACGCAGTATTTT

d_gene: TRBD2
v_gene: TRBV10-3
j_gene: TRBJ2-7
abundance: .
len: 15
CDR3aa: CAISESGLAGDYKYF
CDR3nt: TGTGCCATCAGTGAGTCGGGGCTAGCGGGAGATTACAAGTACTTC

d_gene: TRBD1
v_gene: TRBV5-1
j_gene: TRBJ2-4
abundance: .
len: 16
CDR3aa: CASSPRTGLAKNIQYF
CDR3nt: TGCGCCAGCAGCCCAAGGACAGGGCTAGCCAAAAACATTCAGTACTTC

d_gene: TRBD2
v_gene: TRBV5-1
j_gene: TRBJ2-7
abundance: .
len: 14
CDR3aa: CASSLASGGVEQYF
CDR3nt: TGCGCCAGCAGCTTGGCTAGCGGGGGTGTAGAGCAGTACTTC